These 12 T cell receptor beta chains were all obtained from the same sample, sequenced in a study of vaccination effects on CD4 cells after COVID-19 (dated 2022 in TCRdb). Library preparation was by the immunoSEQ multiplex PCR assay. The table comes from immuneACCESS by way of TCRdb, which keeps in-frame sequences with V and J called. Part of the clones is missing from these tables; in studies checked, under half for an unresolved V gene and the rest for unknown reasons. The sample has 65,000 to 90,000 clones on record, 73% of them singletons. The top ten clones comprise approximately 2.2% of the sample. After less than 13 days of culture, CD4+ T cells were isolated with the EasySep CD4+ T cell isolation kit. Each participant got two doses of an mRNA SARS-CoV-2 vaccine, either BNT162b2 or mRNA-1273. These receptors' antigens are unknown. The input for sequencing was CD4+ T cells from PBMCs cultured without peptide, taken after COVID-19 vaccination. The receptors stem from a human donor who received a COVID-19 vaccine.

The chain combines TRBV5-6 with TRBJ1-3; tentative D call: TRBD1 (5 bases). V was cut by 5 bases and J by 4 bases, with 16 bases left in between. The CDR3 is made up of 15 amino acids. The germline gives CDR1 SGHDT, CDR2 YYEEEE. This chain's CDR3 is CASSRLGVTGNTIYF. DNA for the CDR3: TGTGCCAGCAGTCGACTAGGGGTGACGGGAAACACCATATATTTT.

The chain has TRBV2 and TRBJ2-2; 10 bases agree with TRBD1. The germline V gene encodes CDR1 SNHLY and CDR2 FYNNEI. The junction had 2 bases not matched to a gene; V was cut back by 6 bases and J by 4 bases. The CDR3 is 14 amino acids. The CDR3 DNA reads TGTGCCAGCAGGGGACAGGGGTTCACCGGGGAGCTGTTTTTT. As protein: CASRGQGFTGELFF.

The rearrangement joins TRBV4-1 to TRBJ2-7; 11 positions agree with TRBD1. This CDR3 spans 15 amino acids. The J segment lost 3 bases and the V segment lost 4 bases, leaving 5 bases of the junction unmatched. Looked up from germline, CDR1 is MGHRA and CDR2 is YSYEKL. CDR3 in amino acids: CASSLGTGGIYEQYV. CDR3 in DNA: TGCGCCAGCAGCCTTGGGACAGGGGGAATCTACGAGCAGTACGTC.

The V call is TRBV7-3, the J call TRBJ2-6; D is uncertain. The germline V and J ends were trimmed by 4 bases and 1 base, with 5 bases remaining between them. The CDR3 consists of 14 residues. The V gene's germline CDR1 is SGHTA and CDR2 FQGTGA. Here the CDR3 reads CASSSKSGANVLTF. For the CDR3, the DNA is TGTGCCAGCAGCTCGAAATCTGGGGCCAACGTCCTGACTTTC.

This rearrangement joins TRBV5-1 to TRBJ2-3; D not certain. Trimming left V 0 bases short and J 6 bases short, with 8 bases between. The germline CDR1 and CDR2 sequences are SGHRS and YFSETQ. This CDR3 is 13 amino acids long. CDR3 coding DNA: TGCGCCAGCAGCTTGGCCCAAGGGGATACGCAGTATTTT. Protein product: CASSLAQGDTQYF.

This clone was counted between two and nine times. The chain has TRBV27 and TRBJ1-5; D is unclear. The germline V gene encodes CDR1 MNHEY and CDR2 SMNVEV (reference sequence). The ends were cut back, 5 bases at V and 5 bases at J, with 19 bases in the middle. This CDR3 has 16 residues. For the CDR3, the DNA is TGTGCCAGCAGTGCGTACAGAGCTGCGGGCGATCAGCCCCAGCATTTT. Protein: CASSAYRAAGDQPQHF.

This rearrangement joins TRBV12-3 or TRBV12-4 to TRBJ1-1, with a weak D call TRBD1 (6 bases). Deletions cut 10 bases from V and 4 bases from J, with 16 bases between. The CDR3 spans 13 residues. CDR3 in DNA: TGTGCCACTTACAGGGTTGAGGCCACTGAAGCTTTCTTT. This codes for CATYRVEATEAFF.

The V call is TRBV5-1, the J call TRBJ2-1; no clear D. CDR1 SGHRS and CDR2 YFSETQ come from the germline V gene. The V end lost 2 bases, the J end lost 5 bases, and 11 bases lay between the germline ends. This CDR3 region has 14 residues. The DNA for the CDR3 is TGCGCCAGCAGCTTCGTGTCGGGTAACAATGAGCAGTTCTTC. Translation: CASSFVSGNNEQFF.

The V call is TRBV3-1 (or the pseudogene TRBV3-2), the J call TRBJ2-1; 7 bases align to TRBD1. The CDR3 is made up of 15 amino acids. The J segment lost 5 bases and the V segment lost 4 bases, leaving 8 bases of the junction unmatched. CDR1 is LGHDT, CDR2 YNNKEL, per germline (reference sequence). DNA of the CDR3: TGTGCCAGCAGCCGCACGGACAGGTGGGACAATGAGCAGTTCTTC. It encodes CASSRTDRWDNEQFF.

This chain uses TRBV28 with TRBJ2-5, with D maybe TRBD1 (5 bases). The CDR3 is 16 amino acids. Germline CDR1 MDHEN, CDR2 SYDVKM. V lost 2 bases and J lost 3, with 16 bases in between. This CDR3 is CASSLPLGRVEETQYF. As DNA, the CDR3 is TGTGCCAGCAGTTTACCTTTAGGCAGGGTGGAAGAGACCCAGTACTTC.

The DNA for the CDR3 is TGTGCCAGCAGCTACATTACCGGGACAGGGAAAGAGACCCAGTACTTC. It is translated as CASSYITGTGKETQYF. This chain connects TRBV7-2 to TRBJ2-5, with 9 positions matching TRBD1. V trimming: 4 bases; J trimming: 3 bases; junction bases outside the gene matches: 9. Per the germline V gene, CDR1 is SGHTA and CDR2 is FQGNSA. CDR3 length: 16 amino acids.

The rearrangement links TRBV6-6 to TRBJ2-3; possibly TRBD1 for D (5 bases). Germline lookup yields CDR1 MNHNY and CDR2 SVGAGI (reference sequence). This CDR3 is 13 amino acids long. V was clipped by 8 bases and J by 0 bases, with 9 bases between them. CDR3 region: CASSRDSTDTQYF. CDR3 nucleotide sequence: TGTGCCAGCTCCAGGGATAGCACAGATACGCAGTATTTT.